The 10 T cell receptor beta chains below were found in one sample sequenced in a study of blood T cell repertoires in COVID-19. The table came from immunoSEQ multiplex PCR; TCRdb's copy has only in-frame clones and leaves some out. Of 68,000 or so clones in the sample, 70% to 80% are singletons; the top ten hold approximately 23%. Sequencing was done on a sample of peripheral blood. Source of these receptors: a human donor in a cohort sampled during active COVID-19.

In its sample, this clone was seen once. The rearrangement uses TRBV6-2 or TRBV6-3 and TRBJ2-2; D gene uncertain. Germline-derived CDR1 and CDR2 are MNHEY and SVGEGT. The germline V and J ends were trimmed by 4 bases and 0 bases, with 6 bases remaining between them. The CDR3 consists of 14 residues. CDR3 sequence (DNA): TGTGCCAGCAGTTGGGCAGCGAACACCGGGGAGCTGTTTTTT. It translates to CASSWAANTGELFF.

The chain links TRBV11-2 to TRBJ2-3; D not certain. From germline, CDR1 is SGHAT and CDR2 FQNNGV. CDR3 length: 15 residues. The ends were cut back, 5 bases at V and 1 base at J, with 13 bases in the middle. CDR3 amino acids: CASSLGPEGTDTQYF. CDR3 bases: TGTGCCAGCAGCCTAGGCCCTGAGGGCACAGATACGCAGTATTTT.

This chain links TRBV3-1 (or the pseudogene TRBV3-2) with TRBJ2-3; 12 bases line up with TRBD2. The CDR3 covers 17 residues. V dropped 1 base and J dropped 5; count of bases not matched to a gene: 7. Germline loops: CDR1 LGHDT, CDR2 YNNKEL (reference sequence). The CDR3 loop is CASSQGVPSGGGDTQYF. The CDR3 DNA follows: TGTGCCAGCAGCCAAGGAGTCCCTAGCGGGGGGGGAGATACGCAGTATTTT.

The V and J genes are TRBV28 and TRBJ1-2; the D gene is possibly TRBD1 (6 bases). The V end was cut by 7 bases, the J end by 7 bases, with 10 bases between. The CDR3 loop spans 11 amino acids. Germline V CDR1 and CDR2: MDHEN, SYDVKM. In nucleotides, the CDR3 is TGTGCCAGCACCCGGGACACTGGCTACACCTTC. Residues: CASTRDTGYTF.

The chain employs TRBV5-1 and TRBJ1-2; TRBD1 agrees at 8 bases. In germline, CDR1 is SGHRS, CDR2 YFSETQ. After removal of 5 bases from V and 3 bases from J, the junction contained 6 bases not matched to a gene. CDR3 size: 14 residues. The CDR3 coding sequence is TGCGCCAGCAGACCGACAGGGGATGACTATGGCTACACCTTC. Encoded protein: CASRPTGDDYGYTF.

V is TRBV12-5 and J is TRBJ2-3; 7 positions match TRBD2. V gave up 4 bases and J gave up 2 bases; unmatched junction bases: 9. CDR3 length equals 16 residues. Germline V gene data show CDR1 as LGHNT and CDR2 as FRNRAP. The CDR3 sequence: CASGSIRRLATDTQYF. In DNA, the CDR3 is TGTGCTAGTGGTTCCATCCGGAGACTAGCCACAGATACGCAGTATTTT.

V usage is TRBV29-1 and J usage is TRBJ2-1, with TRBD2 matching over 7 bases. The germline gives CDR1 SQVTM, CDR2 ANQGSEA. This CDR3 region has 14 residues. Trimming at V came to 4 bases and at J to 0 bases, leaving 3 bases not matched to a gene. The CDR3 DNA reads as TGCAGCGTTGCTCGCGGGAGCTCCTACAATGAGCAGTTCTTC. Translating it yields CSVARGSSYNEQFF.

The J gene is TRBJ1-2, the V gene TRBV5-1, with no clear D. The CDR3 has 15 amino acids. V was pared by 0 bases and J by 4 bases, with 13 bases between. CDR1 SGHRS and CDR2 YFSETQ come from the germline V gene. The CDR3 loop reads CASSLAPQDIYGYTF. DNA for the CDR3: TGCGCCAGCAGCTTGGCCCCGCAGGATATCTATGGCTACACCTTC.

The CDR3 DNA reads TGTGCCAGCAGTTTATTGGTGCGTGACTATGGCTACACCTTC. Its translation: CASSLLVRDYGYTF. The chain is built from TRBV28 and TRBJ1-2; D ambiguous. The CDR3 extends over 14 amino acids. CDR1 and CDR2 from the germline V gene are MDHEN and SYDVKM. V was clipped by 1 base and J by 3 bases, with 9 bases between them.

The CDR3 DNA follows: TGTGCCAGCTCACCTCCGGGGGATACGCAGTATTTT. Translated: CASSPPGDTQYF. This chain uses TRBV18 with TRBJ2-3; tentative D call: TRBD2 (5 bases). The CDR3 length is 12 residues. V lost 3 bases to trimming and J lost 6 bases, with 7 bases between them. Germline V gene sequence: CDR1 KGHSH, CDR2 LQKENI.